The clone carrying this T cell receptor beta chain was seen at least ten times. Antigen specificity is unknown. This sample was included in a study of T cells in Graves' hyperthyroidism and ophthalmopathy. Notes on the study in general: Ophthalmopathy was separated from stable hyperthyroidism by a 13 V-J model.

Germline CDR1 and CDR2: SGHDT and YYEEEE. The V and J ends lost 6 bases and 8 bases respectively, with 24 bases between them. There are 16 residues in the CDR3. RNA transcripts gave rise to amplified TCR beta CDR3 regions. When the TCR CDR3 underwent first-round RT-PCR, the HTBI primer set was used. MiXCR, applied by TCRdb to the multiplex PCR reads, yields one record per CDR3 protein. The sample lists about 360,000 distinct CDR3 sequences; less than 15% were seen once. This sequence was found in a woman under 30 with Graves' hyperthyroidism. J is TRBJ2-1 and V is TRBV5-6; D is ambiguous. The sample comprised blood. The CDR3: CASTPSPAKRGDEQFF. CDR3 coding DNA: TGTGCCAGCACCCCCTCCCCGGCGAAGCGTGGCGATGAGCAGTTCTTC.